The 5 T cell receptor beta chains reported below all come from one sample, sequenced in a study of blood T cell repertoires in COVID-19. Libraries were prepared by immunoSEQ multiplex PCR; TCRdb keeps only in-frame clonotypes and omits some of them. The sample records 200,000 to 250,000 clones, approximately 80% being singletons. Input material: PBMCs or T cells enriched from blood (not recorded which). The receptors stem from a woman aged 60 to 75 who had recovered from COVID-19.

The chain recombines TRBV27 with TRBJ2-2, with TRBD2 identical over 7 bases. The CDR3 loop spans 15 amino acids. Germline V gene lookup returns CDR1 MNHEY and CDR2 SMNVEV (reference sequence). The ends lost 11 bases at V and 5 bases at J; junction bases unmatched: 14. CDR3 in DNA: TGTGCCGTAGGCGGGAGTAGTATTTTTACCGGGGAGCTGTTTTTT. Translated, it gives CAVGGSSIFTGELFF.

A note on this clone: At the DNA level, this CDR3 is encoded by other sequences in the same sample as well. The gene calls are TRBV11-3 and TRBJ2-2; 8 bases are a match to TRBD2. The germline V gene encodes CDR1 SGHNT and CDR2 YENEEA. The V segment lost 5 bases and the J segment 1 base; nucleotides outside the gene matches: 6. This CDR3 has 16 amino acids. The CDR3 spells CASSPQAGGNTGELFF. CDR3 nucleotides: TGTGCCAGCAGCCCTCAGGCGGGAGGGAACACCGGGGAGCTGTTTTTT.

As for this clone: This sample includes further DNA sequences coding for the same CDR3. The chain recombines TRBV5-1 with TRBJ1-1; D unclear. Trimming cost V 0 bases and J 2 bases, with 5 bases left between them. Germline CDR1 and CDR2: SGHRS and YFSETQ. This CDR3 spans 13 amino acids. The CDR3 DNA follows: TGCGCCAGCAGCTTGGACAGAAACACTGAAGCTTTCTTT. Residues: CASSLDRNTEAFF.

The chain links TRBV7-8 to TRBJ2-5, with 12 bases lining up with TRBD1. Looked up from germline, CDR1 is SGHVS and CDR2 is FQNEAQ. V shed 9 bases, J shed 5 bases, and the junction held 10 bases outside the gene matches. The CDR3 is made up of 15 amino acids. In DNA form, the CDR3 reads TGTGCCAGTTACCGGGACAGGGGGCGCATGGAGACCCAGTACTTC. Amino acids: CASYRDRGRMETQYF.

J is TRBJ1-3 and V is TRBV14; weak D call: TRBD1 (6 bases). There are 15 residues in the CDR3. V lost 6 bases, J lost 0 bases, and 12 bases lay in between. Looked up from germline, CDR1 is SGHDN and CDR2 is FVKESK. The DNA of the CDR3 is TGTGCCAGCAGTCCACAGGGCTACTCTGGAAACACCATATATTTT. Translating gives CASSPQGYSGNTIYF. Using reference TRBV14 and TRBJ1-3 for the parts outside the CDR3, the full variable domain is EAGVTQFPSHSVIEKGQTVTLRCDPISGHDNLYWYRRVMGKEIKFLLHFVKESKQDESGMPNNRFLAERTGGTYSTLKVQPAELEDSGVYFCASSPQGYSGNTIYFGEGSWLTVV.